Shown below are 18 T cell receptor beta chains from a single sample sequenced in a study of blood T cell repertoires in COVID-19. Libraries were prepared by immunoSEQ multiplex PCR; TCRdb keeps only in-frame clonotypes and omits some of them. The sample consists of under 350,000 clones, about nine tenths of them appearing once. Sequencing was done on a sample of peripheral blood. All receptors derive from a woman in her thirties with COVID-19, enrolled during active disease.

The rearrangement links TRBV27 to TRBJ2-5, with D perhaps TRBD1 (5 bases). The germline V gene encodes CDR1 MNHEY and CDR2 SMNVEV (reference sequence). Trimming removed 2 bases at V and 5 bases at J, with 18 bases between. CDR3 size: 16 residues. CDR3 in DNA: TGTGCCAGCAGTTTAAGGTCGGTGGGCAGGGCTGAGACCCAGTACTTC. It encodes CASSLRSVGRAETQYF.

The chain couples TRBV21-1 to TRBJ1-4; TRBD1 was called by the table and not checked on the DNA. TRBV21-1 represents a pseudogene. This CDR3 comprises 17 residues. The CDR3 here is CASSKAFYIFANEKLFF. As DNA, the CDR3 is TGTGCCAGCAGCAAAGCCTTTTACATTTTTGCTAATGAAAAACTGTTTTTT.

In its sample, this clone was seen once. The chain couples TRBV7-9 to TRBJ1-2, with 10 nucleotides matching TRBD1. From germline, CDR1 is SEHNR and CDR2 FQNEAQ (reference sequence). This CDR3 spans 15 amino acids. Trimming took 5 bases from V and 2 from J; bases not matched to a gene: 5. The CDR3 protein is CASSRGQGPNYGYTF. The CDR3 region has the DNA TGTGCCAGCAGCCGGGGACAGGGGCCCAACTATGGCTACACCTTC.

This chain links TRBV6-5 with TRBJ1-1; D uncertain. Between the trimmed V and J ends, which lost 6 bases and 0 bases, there was a span of 8 bases. The CDR3 covers 13 residues. Per the germline V gene, CDR1 is MNHEY and CDR2 is SVGAGI. DNA for the CDR3: TGTGCCAGCAGGGTAACAGTGAACACTGAAGCTTTCTTT. Protein: CASRVTVNTEAFF.

This chain joins TRBV4-1 and TRBJ1-2, with TRBD1 matching over 10 bases. This CDR3 has 15 amino acids. V shed 1 base and J 7 bases; nucleotides not matched to a gene: 6. CDR1 and CDR2 from the germline V gene are MGHRA and YSYEKL. DNA of the CDR3: TGCGCCAGCAGCCAAGGGGACAGGGGTCTGGGTGGCTACACCTTC. Translation gives CASSQGDRGLGGYTF.

The chain has TRBV6-5 and TRBJ2-7; D might be TRBD1 (6 bases). Germline lookup yields CDR1 MNHEY and CDR2 SVGAGI. V gave up 2 bases and J gave up 0 bases, with 11 bases separating them. The CDR3 sequence is 15 residues long. Written as DNA, the CDR3 is TGTGCCAGCAGTTACGGGCCAGGGGCCTCCTACGAGCAGTACTTC. Translated, it gives CASSYGPGASYEQYF.

This clone has more than one count but fewer than ten. This chain connects TRBV7-3 to TRBJ1-1; 12 bases are a match to TRBD1. CDR1 is SGHTA, CDR2 FQGTGA, per germline. V was pared by 1 base and J by 1 base, with 16 bases of the junction left unmatched. CDR3 size: 21 residues. The CDR3 sequence is CASSLRGGTGTGGLPNTEAFF. CDR3 in DNA: TGTGCCAGCAGCTTAAGAGGGGGGACCGGGACAGGGGGCCTCCCGAACACTGAAGCTTTCTTT.

In this sample, this clone turned up once. The rearrangement joins TRBV5-6 to TRBJ2-7; TRBD2 matches at 8 bases. Germline values: CDR1 SGHDT, CDR2 YYEEEE. V trimming: 4 bases; J trimming: 3 bases; junction bases outside the gene matches: 3. The CDR3 loop spans 13 amino acids. The CDR3, as DNA: TGTGCCAGCAGCCCGGGACTAGGCTACGAGCAGTACTTC. It specifies CASSPGLGYEQYF.

J is TRBJ2-1 and V is TRBV19, with TRBD1 identical over 8 bases. The trim removed 6 bases at V and 5 bases at J, leaving 12 bases unmatched. The CDR3 extends over 16 amino acids. CDR1 is LNHDA and CDR2 is SQIVND in the germline V gene (reference sequence). DNA for the CDR3: TGTGCCAGTAGGCTTCCCGGGACAGGTCCCCACAATGAGCAGTTCTTC. Protein product: CASRLPGTGPHNEQFF.

This clone was counted between two and nine times. This chain joins TRBV2 and TRBJ1-3, with 9 bases aligning to TRBD1. CDR3 length equals 16 residues. With V trimmed by 6 bases and J by 4 bases, 10 bases remained unmatched. Germline V gene sequence: CDR1 SNHLY, CDR2 FYNNEI. The chain's CDR3 is CASRVSQGAGGNTIYF. In DNA form, the CDR3 reads TGTGCCAGCAGAGTCTCACAGGGGGCAGGGGGAAACACCATATATTTT.

The table lists this clone with a count of one. The V gene is TRBV18, the J gene TRBJ2-1; D is possibly TRBD1 (6 bases). Germline V lookup: CDR1 KGHSH, CDR2 LQKENI. This CDR3 spans 13 amino acids. Deletions cut 3 bases from V and 10 bases from J, with 13 bases between. In nucleotides, the CDR3 is TGTGCCAGCTCACCCCTTGTTAGGGGGGAGCAGTTCTTC. Translated, it gives CASSPLVRGEQFF.

The rearrangement links TRBV7-6 to TRBJ2-1; 10 bases are shared with TRBD2. This CDR3 comprises 15 residues. Germline CDR1 SGHVS, CDR2 FNYEAQ. The ends lost 3 bases at V and 10 bases at J; junction bases unmatched: 9. CDR3 residues: CASSFIDSSGGEQFF. The CDR3 nucleotides are TGTGCCAGCAGCTTTATCGATTCTAGCGGGGGAGAGCAGTTCTTC. Full variable domain (remainder filled in from reference TRBV7-6 and TRBJ2-1): GAGVSQSPRYKVTKRGQDVALRCDPISGHVSLYWYRQALGQGPEFLTYFNYEAQQDKSGLPNDRFSAERPEGSISTLTIQRTEQRDSAMYRCASSFIDSSGGEQFFGPGTRLTVL.

The V gene is TRBV5-4, the J gene TRBJ2-1, with 14 bases identical to TRBD2. Losses at the gene ends were 4 bases for V and 7 bases for J; bases not matched to a gene: 7. The germline gives CDR1 SGHNT, CDR2 YYREEE (reference sequence). The CDR3 length is 16 residues. CDR3 loop: CASSTHRLAGGNEQFF. DNA for the CDR3: TGTGCCAGCAGCACCCATCGACTAGCGGGAGGGAATGAGCAGTTCTTC.

This chain links TRBV6-2 or TRBV6-3 with TRBJ2-7; TRBD2 might be the D (6 bases). Germline CDR1 and CDR2: MNHEY and SVGEGT. This CDR3 comprises 16 residues. V gave up 2 bases and J gave up 2 bases, with 16 bases separating them. In DNA form, the CDR3 reads TGTGCCAGCAGTTACCCTAGCGACGAGGTTGCCTACGAGCAGTACTTC. Translating gives CASSYPSDEVAYEQYF.

The chain combines TRBV6-1 with TRBJ2-7; D possibly corresponds to TRBD1 (5 bases). The V gene lost 1 base and the J gene lost 2 bases, with 12 bases spanning the gap. This CDR3 spans 15 amino acids. CDR1 is MNHNS, CDR2 SASEGT, per germline. This chain's CDR3 is CASSEDATEAYEQYF. CDR3 DNA: TGTGCCAGCAGTGAAGATGCGACAGAGGCCTACGAGCAGTACTTC.

The chain couples TRBV6-5 to TRBJ1-5; possible D gene TRBD1, 6 bases. The CDR3 extends over 15 amino acids. Per the germline V gene, CDR1 is MNHEY and CDR2 is SVGAGI. Deletions cut 4 bases from V and 5 bases from J, with 15 bases between. The CDR3 coding sequence is TGTGCCAGCAGTTGGACTGGCGGGGGCGATCAGCCCCAGCATTTT. This sequence encodes CASSWTGGGDQPQHF.

CDR3 amino acids: CASSSHRGARTSGRLHTGELFF. DNA for the CDR3: TGTGCCAGTAGTAGCCACAGGGGGGCGAGGACTAGCGGGAGATTACACACCGGGGAGCTGTTTTTT. The chain is built from TRBV19 and TRBJ2-2, with 13 bases identical to TRBD2. CDR3 size: 22 residues. Germline values: CDR1 LNHDA, CDR2 SQIVND (reference sequence). J was trimmed by 3 bases and V by 4 bases; bases with no gene match: 20.

A single count supports this clone. Other DNA sequences of this sample code for an identical CDR3. The chain has TRBV28 and TRBJ2-7, with 8 bases that match TRBD1. The CDR3 length is 14 residues. The V gene end was trimmed by 4 bases and the J gene end by 4 bases; junction bases not matched to a gene: 6. Germline V gives CDR1 MDHEN, CDR2 SYDVKM. The CDR3 loop is CASSSGQGAYEQYF. Here the CDR3 DNA reads TGTGCCAGCAGTTCCGGGCAGGGGGCATACGAGCAGTACTTC.